This TCR beta chain derives from a study of cytomegalovirus exposure and HLA in healthy donors. Turning to the study itself: Out of approximately 170 million T cells, an earlier analysis found roughly 100 million unique TCR beta sequences in total.

On this clone: Its antigen is as yet unknown.

The PCR had 60 Vbeta and 13 Jbeta primers. Repertoires were generated with immunoSEQ multiplex PCR, while TCRdb's copy carries only in-frame clones and drops some. Of 150,000 to 200,000 clones in the sample, over 75% were seen once. Whole-study findings and limits: Reportedly, HLA-A and HLA-B alleles of most subjects were accurately predicted from TCR beta. HLA alleles showed associations with about 15,000 TCR beta sequences in a later analysis, at a 0.05 false discovery rate.

V shed 4 bases and J shed 0 bases, with 13 bases lying between them. Germline CDR1 is MGHRA and CDR2 is YSYEKL. This CDR3 is built from 15 residues. The sequenced sample consisted of PBMCs. The clonotype comes from a man between 18 and 29 years old in good health and CMV-seronegative. V gene TRBV4-1 combines with J gene TRBJ2-7; D is possibly TRBD1 (6 bases). In nucleotides, the CDR3 is TGCGCCAGCAGCCCTACAGGGAGAGCCTCCTACGAGCAGTACTTC. Encoded protein: CASSPTGRASYEQYF.